The entry below describes one T cell receptor beta chain. This specimen comes from a study of cytomegalovirus exposure and HLA in healthy donors. PCR amplification relied on 60 Vbeta primers (plus 13 Jbeta primers). Assay used: immunoSEQ multiplex PCR; TCRdb lists only in-frame clones, some missing. Of about 140,000 clones in the sample, roughly 70% were seen once. Unmatched junction bases numbered 8, after V lost 5 bases and J lost 5 bases. Germline CDR1 and CDR2: MNHEY and SMNVEV (reference sequence). There are 14 residues in the CDR3. The receptor comes from a man aged 40-49 years in good health and CMV-seronegative. The sequencing sample was made of PBMCs. V is TRBV27 and J is TRBJ2-5; 7 bases agree with TRBD2. The CDR3 nucleotides read TGTGCCAGCAGTCACCAGACTAGCCGGGAGACCCAGTACTTC. This translates into CASSHQTSRETQYF.